Below, 23 T cell receptor beta chains from the same sample are listed, as sequenced in a study of blood T cell repertoires in COVID-19. The repertoire was sequenced with immunoSEQ multiplex PCR; TCRdb's copy has only in-frame clones and lacks some. The top ten hold 3.5% of the sample, which has 60,000 or so clones, approximately 80% seen once. Sequencing was done on a sample of peripheral blood. The receptors stem from a man aged 55-75 years with acute or convalescent COVID-19.

This chain links TRBV6-4 with TRBJ2-5; D might be TRBD1 (5 bases). The germline V and J ends were trimmed by 4 bases and 0 bases, with 27 bases remaining between them. From germline, CDR1 is MRHNA and CDR2 SNTAGT. The CDR3 has 20 residues. In DNA, the CDR3 is TGTGCCAGCAGTGCCAACAGGCTTTTTTTTACATCTCGGGACCAAGAGACCCAGTACTTC. Its translation is CASSANRLFFTSRDQETQYF.

The chain couples TRBV5-1 to TRBJ2-3; TRBD1 matches 10 bases. Trimming cost V 0 bases and J 3 bases; bases outside gene matches: 7. The CDR3 is made up of 17 amino acids. Germline V gene data show CDR1 as SGHRS and CDR2 as YFSETQ. CDR3 loop: CASSLAGLGQGTDTQYF. The DNA for the CDR3 is TGCGCCAGCAGCTTGGCAGGTCTGGGACAGGGGACAGATACGCAGTATTTT.

This chain joins TRBV30 and TRBJ2-7; D possibly corresponds to TRBD2 (5 bases). The CDR3 spans 15 residues. Between the trimmed V and J ends, which lost 0 bases and 4 bases, there was a span of 16 bases. Germline CDR1 GTSNPN, CDR2 SVGIG (reference sequence). CDR3 DNA sequence: TGTGCCTGGAGTGTAAGGGTTCGGGGTAGGTACGAGCAGTACTTC. It specifies CAWSVRVRGRYEQYF.

The chain is built from TRBV27 and TRBJ1-2, with D hard to call. Germline V gene data show CDR1 as MNHEY and CDR2 as SMNVEV (reference sequence). V shed 4 bases and J shed 6 bases, with 12 bases lying between them. The CDR3 runs to 13 residues. For the CDR3, the DNA is TGTGCCAGCAGTTATACTCTGACTGATGGCTACACCTTC. Protein sequence: CASSYTLTDGYTF.

For the CDR3, the DNA is TGCGCCAGCAGCCCTGGTGGGGCGAACACTGAAGCTTTCTTT. Translating gives CASSPGGANTEAFF. V gene TRBV4-1 combines with J gene TRBJ1-1; a possible D gene is TRBD1 (5 bases). V lost 4 bases, J lost 1 base, and 10 bases lay in between. Per germline, CDR1 MGHRA and CDR2 YSYEKL. The CDR3 sequence is 14 residues long.

The chain has TRBV4-1 and TRBJ1-2; 10 bases align to TRBD1. V was pared by 4 bases and J by 5 bases, with 10 bases of the junction left unmatched. The CDR3 runs to 16 residues. Germline V gene lookup returns CDR1 MGHRA and CDR2 YSYEKL. In nucleotides, the CDR3 is TGCGCCAGCAGCCCAAGTGGGGACAGGGGTTTATATGGCTACACCTTC. Translation gives CASSPSGDRGLYGYTF.

The chain uses TRBV5-1 and TRBJ2-3; TRBD2 might be the D (6 bases). With 0 bases removed from V and 2 bases from J, the gap between germline ends came to 13 bases. This CDR3 is built from 16 residues. Germline V gene lookup returns CDR1 SGHRS and CDR2 YFSETQ. The CDR3 loop reads CASSLDGTGVTDTQYF. The CDR3 nucleotides are TGCGCCAGCAGCTTGGATGGGACGGGGGTCACAGATACGCAGTATTTT.

This sequence joins TRBV12-5 and TRBJ2-1; no clear D gene. The CDR3 length is 12 residues. With 6 bases removed from V and 6 bases from J, the gap between germline ends came to 9 bases. The germline V gene encodes CDR1 LGHNT and CDR2 FRNRAP. The CDR3 nucleotides are TGTGCTAGTGGCCCTAACAGCAATGAGCAGTTCTTC. It encodes CASGPNSNEQFF.

V is TRBV7-9 and J is TRBJ1-1, with no clear D. Trimming stripped 3 bases from V and 4 bases from J, with 9 bases between. CDR1 is SEHNR and CDR2 is FQNEAQ in the germline V gene (reference sequence). The CDR3 is 13 amino acids. The CDR3 sequence: CASSLVQATEAFF. The CDR3 DNA sequence: TGTGCCAGCAGCTTGGTGCAGGCCACTGAAGCTTTCTTT.

The chain combines TRBV7-3 with TRBJ1-2; D gene unclear. This CDR3 is built from 15 residues. V was shortened by 1 base and J by 5 bases, with 14 bases between the two germline ends. From germline, CDR1 is SGHTA and CDR2 FQGTGA. This CDR3 is CASSLIGSRTYGYTF. The CDR3 DNA is TGTGCCAGCAGCTTAATAGGCAGTCGGACTTATGGCTACACCTTC.

The V call is TRBV19, the J call TRBJ2-1; the match to TRBD1 covers 8 bases. The V gene end was trimmed by 2 bases and the J gene end by 10 bases; junction bases not matched to a gene: 4. The CDR3 sequence is 13 residues long. CDR1 is LNHDA and CDR2 is SQIVND in the germline V gene (reference sequence). In DNA form, the CDR3 reads TGTGCCAGTAGTATAAACAGGGGGGAAGAGCAGTTCTTC. Protein product: CASSINRGEEQFF.

This clone was seen just once. The V call is TRBV5-1, the J call TRBJ2-5; 7 bases are shared with TRBD1. The germline V gene has CDR1 SGHRS and CDR2 YFSETQ. The CDR3 is made up of 13 amino acids. The J segment lost 2 bases and the V segment lost 2 bases, leaving 0 bases of the junction unmatched. CDR3: CASSFRGQETQYF. CDR3 sequence (DNA): TGCGCCAGCAGCTTCAGGGGGCAAGAGACCCAGTACTTC.

J is TRBJ1-1 and V is TRBV29-1; a possible D gene is TRBD1 (5 bases). The CDR3 has 14 amino acids. Trimming pared 7 bases from V and 0 bases from J, leaving 15 bases between. Germline lookup yields CDR1 SQVTM and CDR2 ANQGSEA. The CDR3 DNA is TGCAGCGCCTCGGCTCTGACAGTGAACACTGAAGCTTTCTTT. Residues: CSASALTVNTEAFF.

The genes are TRBV7-9 and TRBJ1-3, with D possibly being TRBD1 (6 bases). Germline-derived CDR1 and CDR2 are SEHNR and FQNEAQ (reference sequence). This CDR3 comprises 13 residues. Trimming took off 5 bases at V and 9 bases at J, with 14 bases between the two ends. CDR3: CASSPERGGTIYF. DNA for the CDR3: TGTGCCAGCAGCCCGGAGAGGGGGGGCACCATATATTTT.

The rearrangement uses TRBV6-5 and TRBJ2-1; TRBD1 matches 9 bases. From germline, CDR1 is MNHEY and CDR2 SVGAGI. With V trimmed by 6 bases and J by 9 bases, 9 bases remained unmatched. The CDR3 has 14 amino acids. CDR3 in DNA: TGTGCCAGCAGGTGGGGACAGGGCCCTAGTGAGCAGTTCTTC. As protein: CASRWGQGPSEQFF.

This rearrangement joins TRBV4-1 to TRBJ2-1; D is uncertain. Trimming stripped 1 base from V and 10 bases from J, with 8 bases between. This CDR3 spans 12 amino acids. The germline V gene has CDR1 MGHRA and CDR2 YSYEKL. CDR3 residues: CASSQAGREQFF. As DNA, the CDR3 is TGCGCCAGCAGCCAAGCCGGCAGGGAGCAGTTCTTC.

The genes are TRBV9 and TRBJ1-4; D gene ambiguous. V was clipped by 3 bases and J by 7 bases, with 16 bases between them. There are 15 residues in the CDR3. Germline V gene data show CDR1 as SGDLS and CDR2 as YYNGEE. This CDR3 reads CASSAPGLRGEKLFF. CDR3 DNA: TGTGCCAGCAGCGCACCGGGCCTTCGGGGTGAAAAACTGTTTTTT.

The rearrangement uses TRBV7-9 and TRBJ1-3, with D uncertain. The germline gives CDR1 SEHNR, CDR2 FQNEAQ (reference sequence). Trimming removed 1 base from V and 0 bases from J, with 7 bases in between. The CDR3 extends over 15 amino acids. CDR3 sequence: CASSLGALSGNTIYF. The CDR3 coding sequence is TGTGCCAGCAGCTTAGGCGCCCTCTCTGGAAACACCATATATTTT.

The chain joins TRBV28 to TRBJ1-3; 8 bases are a match to TRBD1. Germline CDR1 MDHEN, CDR2 SYDVKM. The V and J ends lost 11 bases and 0 bases, in that order; junction bases with no gene match: 6. The CDR3 consists of 14 residues. CDR3 amino acids: CAVRGQGSGNTIYF. The DNA for the CDR3 is TGTGCCGTTAGAGGACAGGGCTCTGGAAACACCATATATTTT.

The chain recombines TRBV7-8 with TRBJ2-1, with TRBD2 identical over 9 bases. CDR1 is SGHVS, CDR2 FQNEAQ, per germline. The CDR3 has 15 amino acids. The junction had 0 bases not matched to a gene; V was cut back by 3 bases and J by 0 bases. The CDR3 DNA follows: TGTGCCAGCAGCTTTAGCGGGAGCTCCTACAATGAGCAGTTCTTC. Protein sequence: CASSFSGSSYNEQFF.

The chain combines TRBV11-2 with TRBJ1-6, with 7 bases fitting TRBD1. J gave up 18 bases and V 0 bases, and 8 bases lay outside the gene matches. Germline V gene sequence: CDR1 SGHAT, CDR2 FQNNGV. The CDR3 loop spans 13 amino acids. In DNA, the CDR3 is TGTGCCAGCAGCTTAGATCAGGGACAGTCTACCCACTTT. This sequence encodes CASSLDQGQSTHF.

The chain joins TRBV18 to TRBJ2-7; 11 nucleotides align to TRBD2. V trimming: 3 bases; J trimming: 1 base; junction bases outside the gene matches: 14. The CDR3 has 19 amino acids. Germline V gene sequence: CDR1 KGHSH, CDR2 LQKENI. The CDR3 DNA reads TGTGCCAGCTCACCGGGCGTGCTAGCGGGGGGTCGGATATCCTACGAGCAGTACTTC. As protein: CASSPGVLAGGRISYEQYF.

This sequence joins TRBV6-5 and TRBJ1-2; unclear D gene. V was clipped by 10 bases and J by 0 bases, with 15 bases between them. Germline CDR1 MNHEY, CDR2 SVGAGI. The CDR3 length is 14 residues. The CDR3 loop is CAITLHISNYGYTF. CDR3 DNA: TGTGCCATCACCCTCCACATCTCTAACTATGGCTACACCTTC.